Listed below are T cell receptor beta chains from one sample, sequenced in a study of vaccination effects on CD4 cells after COVID-19. Clones were read by immunoSEQ multiplex PCR, and TCRdb kept only the in-frame ones, dropping some. The sample holds 65,000 to 90,000 clones; roughly 79% are singletons and the top ten take about 11%. Their target antigens are unknown. The source material was CD4+ T cells from PBMCs cultured with SARS-CoV-2 spike peptides, sampled before COVID-19 vaccination. The origin of the receptors is a human donor who received a COVID-19 vaccine. Each CDR3 is given with its conserved first and last residue. Fields, in order: CDR3 protein, CDR3 DNA, clone size, V gene, J gene, D gene. The D gene is left open where the match is weak. The listing skips clone size in some rows; elsewhere it reads once, few, many or a size class.

CASTLDRGGEKLFF	TGTGCCAGCACCTTGGACAGGGGGGGTGAAAAACTGTTTTTT	NA	TRBV7-2	TRBJ1-4	TRBD1
CAWSRPAPLHF	TGTGCCTGGAGCAGGCCCGCCCCCCTCCACTTT	NA	TRBV30	TRBJ1-6	NA
CASSTGTERGYTF	TGTGCCAGCAGTACCGGGACAGAGAGAGGCTACACCTTC	few	TRBV2	TRBJ1-2	TRBD1
CASSSRTGIKWGTEAFF	TGTGCCAGCAGCTCCCGGACAGGGATAAAGTGGGGGACTGAAGCTTTCTTT	NA	TRBV11-2	TRBJ1-1	TRBD1
CATSDHGSTGELFF	TGTGCCACCAGTGACCATGGATCGACCGGGGAGCTGTTTTTT	few	TRBV24-1	TRBJ2-2	NA
CASRRTSGGYRETQYF	TGTGCCAGCAGGAGGACTAGCGGGGGGTATAGGGAGACCCAGTACTTC	NA	TRBV28	TRBJ2-5	TRBD2
CASSARQEGSNQPQHF	TGTGCCAGCAGTGCCCGACAGGAGGGAAGCAATCAGCCCCAGCATTTT	few	TRBV2	TRBJ1-5	NA
CASSLAQGATSAFF	TGTGCCAGCAGCTTAGCTCAGGGGGCTACGTCGGCTTTCTTT	NA	TRBV7-9	TRBJ1-1	TRBD1
CSARDDTEAFF	TGCAGTGCTAGAGACGACACTGAAGCTTTCTTT	NA	TRBV20-1	TRBJ1-1	NA
CASSPTGIRSGNTIYF	TGTGCCAGCAGCCCAACAGGGATACGCTCTGGAAACACCATATATTTT	NA	TRBV7-2	TRBJ1-3	NA
CASSDGQGFKETQYF	TGCGCCAGCAGTGACGGCCAGGGGTTTAAAGAGACCCAGTACTTC	NA	TRBV10-1	TRBJ2-5	NA
CASQSRGLTGNTIYF	TGTGCCAGTCAATCCAGGGGGCTGACTGGAAACACCATATATTTT	NA	TRBV19	TRBJ1-3	TRBD1
CASSSRDGTNTGELFF	TGTGCCAGCAGCTCGAGGGACGGGACGAACACCGGGGAGCTGTTTTTT	NA	TRBV7-2	TRBJ2-2	NA
CASSLTNTDTQYF	TGCGCCAGCAGCTTAACAAACACAGATACGCAGTATTTT	NA	TRBV5-1	TRBJ2-3	NA
CASSPSQGADGYTF	TGTGCCAGCTCACCATCACAGGGGGCTGATGGCTACACCTTC	NA	TRBV18	TRBJ1-2	TRBD1
CASSTGQGVLNTEAFF	TGCGCCAGCAGCACGGGACAGGGGGTTTTAAACACTGAAGCTTTCTTT	NA	TRBV5-1	TRBJ1-1	TRBD1
CASSPGGREETQYF	TGTGCCAGCAGCCCTGGGGGCAGGGAGGAGACCCAGTACTTC	few	TRBV9	TRBJ2-5	NA
CASSLAGRGHANEQFF	TGTGCCAGCAGCTTGGCCGGCAGGGGGCATGCCAATGAGCAGTTCTTC	NA	TRBV5-6	TRBJ2-1	TRBD1
CSVVRGPQETQYF	TGCAGCGTAGTGCGGGGCCCGCAAGAGACCCAGTACTTC	once	TRBV29-1	TRBJ2-5	NA
CATGVQNSGYTF	TGTGCCACAGGGGTACAGAACTCTGGCTACACCTTC	NA	TRBV6-5	TRBJ1-2	NA
CASSLRLAGIYNEQFF	TGTGCCAGCAGCTTGAGACTAGCGGGGATCTACAATGAGCAGTTCTTC	NA	TRBV5-4	TRBJ2-1	TRBD2
CASSRQFPTDTQYF	TGTGCCAGCAGTCGACAGTTTCCAACAGATACGCAGTATTTT	NA	TRBV27	TRBJ2-3	NA
CASSLVSYGYTF	TGTGCCAGCAGCTTGGTCAGCTATGGCTACACCTTC	NA	TRBV5-4	TRBJ1-2	NA
CASSLLTGGTEAFF	TGTGCCAGCAGCTTATTAACAGGGGGCACTGAAGCTTTCTTT	few	TRBV7-2	TRBJ1-1	TRBD1
CASSPQNTGELFF	TGTGCCAGCAGCCCGCAGAACACCGGGGAGCTGTTTTTT	NA	TRBV5-6	TRBJ2-2	NA
CASRETAGTSGGAYTGELFF	TGTGCCAGCAGGGAAACTGCCGGGACTAGCGGGGGGGCATATACCGGGGAGCTGTTTTTT	NA	TRBV9	TRBJ2-2	TRBD2
CATSAPEQGSFGELFF	TGTGCCACCAGTGCGCCTGAGCAGGGCTCTTTCGGGGAGCTGTTTTTT	NA	TRBV24-1	TRBJ2-2	NA
CASSFRSRTVPNNEQFF	TGTGCCAGCAGTTTCAGATCTCGGACAGTTCCTAACAATGAGCAGTTCTTC	few	TRBV6-2/TRBV6-3	TRBJ2-1	NA
CASSQGQNYGYTF	TGTGCCAGCAGCCAGGGACAGAACTATGGCTACACCTTC	NA	TRBV14	TRBJ1-2	TRBD1
CASRNGQGTYNEQFF	TGCGCCAGCAGGAACGGACAGGGGACGTACAATGAGCAGTTCTTC	NA	TRBV5-1	TRBJ2-1	TRBD1
CASSPGTDTQYF	TGCGCCAGCAGCCCCGGTACAGATACGCAGTATTTT	NA	TRBV5-1	TRBJ2-3	NA
CASGLVPFRNTIYF	TGTGCTAGTGGTTTGGTACCTTTTAGAAACACCATATATTTT	NA	TRBV12-5	TRBJ1-3	NA
CASSWDRNTEAFF	TGTGCCAGCAGTTGGGACAGGAACACTGAAGCTTTCTTT	NA	TRBV12-3/TRBV12-4	TRBJ1-1	TRBD1
CASSLPGTGNTIYF	TGTGCCAGCAGTTTACCAGGAACTGGAAACACCATATATTTT	NA	TRBV28	TRBJ1-3	NA
CASSSTGTGGPDTQYF	TGTGCCAGTAGTAGCACCGGGACAGGGGGCCCAGATACGCAGTATTTT	NA	TRBV19	TRBJ2-3	TRBD1
CASSQGTTNTGELFF	TGTGCCAGCAGCCAAGGGACAACGAACACCGGGGAGCTGTTTTTT	few	TRBV3-1/TRBV3-2	TRBJ2-2	NA
CASSTGLAGGSLAKNIQYF	TGTGCCAGCAGCACCGGACTAGCGGGGGGTTCTTTAGCCAAAAACATTCAGTACTTC	NA	TRBV9	TRBJ2-4	TRBD2
CASSQGLLAGAYNEQFF	TGTGCCAGCAGCCAAGGGTTACTAGCGGGGGCCTACAATGAGCAGTTCTTC	NA	TRBV4-2	TRBJ2-1	TRBD2
CASNRLVNTDTQYF	TGTGCCAGCAACCGACTGGTAAACACAGATACGCAGTATTTT	NA	TRBV7-8	TRBJ2-3	NA
CASRAGGNTGELFF	TGCGCCAGCAGGGCAGGGGGGAACACCGGGGAGCTGTTTTTT	NA	TRBV10-1	TRBJ2-2	TRBD1
CASSQDRGVVQETQYF	TGCGCCAGCAGCCAAGATAGGGGGGTAGTCCAAGAGACCCAGTACTTC	few	TRBV4-1	TRBJ2-5	NA
CASSASAGDYGYTF	TGTGCCAGCAGCGCCTCCGCGGGGGATTATGGCTACACCTTC	NA	TRBV9	TRBJ1-2	NA
CASSSTASGEQFF	TGCGCCAGCAGCTCTACGGCTAGCGGGGAGCAGTTCTTC	NA	TRBV5-1	TRBJ2-1	TRBD2
CASSRGWSQDNINYGYTF	TGTGCCAGTAGTAGGGGATGGTCGCAGGATAACATTAACTATGGCTACACCTTC	NA	TRBV19	TRBJ1-2	NA